The subject of this entry is one TCR beta chain. Antigen: not known. This entry comes from a study of cytomegalovirus exposure and HLA in healthy donors. Study-level results: Most TCR sequences were seen very rarely across donors, but some public TCRs occurred in many.

PCR used 60 Vbeta primers and 13 Jbeta primers. The repertoire was sequenced with immunoSEQ multiplex PCR; TCRdb's copy has only in-frame clones and lacks some. The data contain more than 80,000 clones, roughly 80% of them singletons. The receptor comes from a man aged 35-49 years in good health and CMV-seronegative. Material: PBMCs.

The CDR3 loop reads CASSPGQETQYF. The DNA for the CDR3 is TGTGCCAGCTCACCCGGCCAAGAGACCCAGTACTTC. The rearrangement uses TRBV18 and TRBJ2-5; D remains unclear. CDR1 is KGHSH, CDR2 LQKENI, per germline. Trimming removed 3 bases at V and 1 base at J, with 3 bases between. The CDR3 extends over 12 amino acids.